One and the same sample provided the 30 T cell receptor beta chains below, sequenced in a study of blood T cell repertoires in COVID-19. Produced via immunoSEQ multiplex PCR; TCRdb's table is partial and in-frame only. The data contain fewer than 250,000 clones, about 83% of them singletons. The sample was peripheral blood. The receptors stem from a woman in her forties or fifties with acute or convalescent COVID-19.

This clone showed up just once. V is TRBV10-1 and J is TRBJ2-7, with D possibly TRBD2 on 5 matching bases. The CDR3 has 14 residues. The ends were cut back, 0 bases at V and 2 bases at J, with 8 bases in the middle. The germline V gene encodes CDR1 WNHNN and CDR2 SYGVQD (reference sequence). CDR3: CASSESATTYEQYF. In DNA, the CDR3 is TGCGCCAGCAGTGAGTCGGCGACTACCTACGAGCAGTACTTC.

V is TRBV6-5 and J is TRBJ1-1; the D gene is possibly TRBD1 (6 bases). The CDR3 sequence is 12 residues long. V dropped 2 bases and J dropped 7 bases, with 8 bases sitting between them. Germline CDR1 is MNHEY and CDR2 is SVGAGI. The CDR3 loop is CASSYRGIEAFF. The CDR3 DNA sequence: TGTGCCAGCAGTTACAGGGGGATTGAAGCTTTCTTT.

The V gene is TRBV27, the J gene TRBJ2-6, with 7 bases fitting TRBD1. The CDR3 is 15 amino acids. The J segment lost 2 bases and the V segment lost 7 bases, leaving 5 bases of the junction unmatched. Germline V gene sequence: CDR1 MNHEY, CDR2 SMNVEV (reference sequence). The CDR3 spells CASNTGDPGANVLTF. The CDR3 DNA reads as TGTGCCAGCAATACAGGGGATCCTGGGGCCAACGTCCTGACTTTC.

This chain connects TRBV7-2 to TRBJ2-1; 15 nucleotides agree with TRBD2. J gave up 8 bases and V 5 bases, and 4 bases lay outside the gene matches. Germline V gene sequence: CDR1 SGHTA, CDR2 FQGNSA. The CDR3 has 15 residues. The CDR3 loop reads CASSHWTSGRDEQFF. The DNA of the CDR3 is TGTGCCAGCAGCCATTGGACTAGCGGGAGGGATGAGCAGTTCTTC. Using reference TRBV7-2 and TRBJ2-1 for the parts outside the CDR3, the full variable domain is GAGVSQSPSNKVTEKGKDVELRCDPISGHTALYWYRQSLGQGLEFLIYFQGNSAPDKSGLPSDRFSAERTGGSVSTLTIQRTQQEDSAVYLCASSHWTSGRDEQFFGPGTRLTVL.

V gene TRBV5-1 combines with J gene TRBJ1-2; 7 bases are a match to TRBD1. Trimming took 2 bases from V and 7 from J; bases not matched to a gene: 5. The CDR3 is 13 amino acids. CDR1 SGHRS and CDR2 YFSETQ come from the germline V gene. The CDR3 reads CASSLQTGSGYTF. Written as DNA, the CDR3 is TGCGCCAGCAGCTTACAGACAGGGAGTGGCTACACCTTC.

The chain uses TRBV5-1 and TRBJ2-2, with no clear D. Trimming removed 0 bases at V and 1 base at J, with 10 bases between. This CDR3 is built from 16 residues. CDR1 is SGHRS and CDR2 is YFSETQ in the germline V gene. The CDR3 protein is CASSLALLGNTGELFF. Here the CDR3 DNA reads TGCGCCAGCAGCTTGGCCTTGCTAGGGAACACCGGGGAGCTGTTTTTT.

The V call is TRBV19, the J call TRBJ2-6; D remains unclear. Germline V CDR1 and CDR2: LNHDA, SQIVND (reference sequence). CDR3 length equals 15 residues. The V and J ends lost 6 bases and 0 bases respectively, with 9 bases between them. CDR3 nucleotide sequence: TGTGCCAGTAGCGTACAGAGCTCTGGGGCCAACGTCCTGACTTTC. Translating it yields CASSVQSSGANVLTF.

The rearrangement joins TRBV28 to TRBJ2-1, with D possibly being TRBD1 (5 bases). The V and J ends lost 7 bases and 6 bases respectively, with 7 bases between them. The germline V gene encodes CDR1 MDHEN and CDR2 SYDVKM. The CDR3 sequence is 11 residues long. Here the CDR3 reads CASTTGNEQFF. The CDR3 DNA reads as TGTGCCAGCACAACAGGCAATGAGCAGTTCTTC.

The chain links TRBV25-1 to TRBJ1-4; D is possibly TRBD1 (5 bases). Germline assignment: CDR1 MGHDK and CDR2 SYGVNS. The germline V and J ends were trimmed by 4 bases and 12 bases, with 18 bases remaining between them. The CDR3 consists of 14 residues. The CDR3 is CASSVEAWGPQLFF. The CDR3 DNA follows: TGTGCCAGCAGTGTAGAGGCTTGGGGCCCCCAACTGTTTTTT.

This clone was counted a single time. This chain uses TRBV7-9 with TRBJ1-5, with TRBD1 matching 8 bases. CDR3 length: 13 residues. Germline V gene data show CDR1 as SEHNR and CDR2 as FQNEAQ (reference sequence). The V segment lost 7 bases and the J segment 4 bases; nucleotides outside the gene matches: 3. The CDR3 loop is CASTGTGNQPQHF. The DNA for the CDR3 is TGTGCCAGCACCGGGACAGGTAATCAGCCCCAGCATTTT.

The chain combines TRBV20-1 with TRBJ2-7, with D unresolved. Trimming left V 1 base short and J 7 bases short, with 8 bases between. The CDR3 spans 11 residues. CDR1 is DFQATT and CDR2 is SNEGSKA in the germline V gene (reference sequence). Here the CDR3 reads CSARGASEQYF. DNA of the CDR3: TGCAGTGCTAGAGGGGCGAGTGAGCAGTACTTC.

This clone was detected once. The chain carries TRBV27 and TRBJ1-2; no firm D call. Trimming left V 8 bases short and J 8 bases short, with 12 bases between. CDR3 length: 11 residues. Germline loops: CDR1 MNHEY, CDR2 SMNVEV (reference sequence). The CDR3 DNA follows: TGTGCCAGCCGGGAGGGCGGCGGCTACACCTTC. Its translation: CASREGGGYTF.

J is TRBJ1-5 and V is TRBV6-1; D is uncertain. V shed 2 bases and J shed 7 bases, with 15 bases lying between them. Germline V gene lookup returns CDR1 MNHNS and CDR2 SASEGT. This CDR3 region has 15 residues. CDR3 nucleotides: TGTGCCAGCAGTGAAAGGGAGGACGGCTTCCAGCCCCAGCATTTT. It translates to CASSEREDGFQPQHF.

The chain joins TRBV7-2 to TRBJ1-5; unclear D gene. Trimming pared 4 bases from V and 0 bases from J, leaving 7 bases between. CDR3 size: 14 residues. Germline V gives CDR1 SGHTA, CDR2 FQGNSA. As DNA, the CDR3 is TGTGCCAGCAGCTCCTTTAATAGCAATCAGCCCCAGCATTTT. It codes for CASSSFNSNQPQHF.

Here the CDR3 reads CSASRGGPGEQYF. The CDR3, as DNA: TGCAGTGCTAGTCGGGGGGGACCAGGCGAGCAGTACTTC. The rearrangement uses TRBV20-1 and TRBJ2-7; 8 bases are shared with TRBD2. In germline, CDR1 is DFQATT, CDR2 SNEGSKA (reference sequence). Trimming cost V 3 bases and J 6 bases; bases outside gene matches: 7. The CDR3 contains 13 residues.

This clone was counted once. This sequence joins TRBV27 and TRBJ2-7, with D perhaps matching TRBD2 (7 bases). V was cut by 6 bases and J by 7 bases, with 25 bases left in between. Germline V gene sequence: CDR1 MNHEY, CDR2 SMNVEV (reference sequence). The CDR3 length is 16 residues. CDR3 DNA: TGTGCCAGCAGCTCCAACGGGGGGCCCTTTGGCGTAGAGCAGTACTTC. This codes for CASSSNGGPFGVEQYF.

This clone has just a few counts. The chain combines TRBV28 with TRBJ2-7; TRBD2 matches 12 bases. V gave up 6 bases and J gave up 0 bases; unmatched junction bases: 3. The germline V gene encodes CDR1 MDHEN and CDR2 SYDVKM. There are 15 residues in the CDR3. CDR3 nucleotide sequence: TGTGCCAGCAGATGGACTAGCGGGGCCTCCTACGAGCAGTACTTC. Amino acid sequence: CASRWTSGASYEQYF.

CDR3 DNA sequence: TGTGCCAGCAGCTTGCAAGGGACTACTGAGCAGTTCTTC. Its translation is CASSLQGTTEQFF. V is TRBV5-6 and J is TRBJ2-1; 7 bases line up with TRBD2. Germline V lookup: CDR1 SGHDT, CDR2 YYEEEE. The CDR3 length is 13 residues. J was trimmed by 9 bases and V by 1 base; bases with no gene match: 4.

The CDR3 loop is CASSISSGVTDTQYF. The DNA for the CDR3 is TGTGCCAGTAGTATCAGTAGCGGAGTTACAGATACGCAGTATTTT. The genes are TRBV19 and TRBJ2-3; the D gene is possibly TRBD2 (6 bases). Germline assignment: CDR1 LNHDA and CDR2 SQIVND (reference sequence). This CDR3 contains 15 residues. V was pared by 3 bases and J by 3 bases, with 13 bases between.

The genes are TRBV28 and TRBJ1-6; 8 bases align to TRBD1. The trim removed 7 bases at V and 6 bases at J, leaving 5 bases unmatched. CDR3 size: 14 residues. In germline, CDR1 is MDHEN, CDR2 SYDVKM. The CDR3 here is CASTRDRSNSPLHF. CDR3 DNA sequence: TGTGCCAGCACGAGGGACAGGAGTAATTCACCCCTCCACTTT. The entire variable domain, with the rest obtained from reference TRBV28 and TRBJ1-6, is as follows: DVKVTQSSRYLVKRTGEKVFLECVQDMDHENMFWYRQDPGLGLRLIYFSYDVKMKEKGDIPEGYSVSREKKERFSLILESASTNQTSMYLCASTRDRSNSPLHFGNGTRLTVT.

This rearrangement joins TRBV9 to TRBJ1-3; a possible D gene is TRBD1 (5 bases). This CDR3 contains 16 residues. CDR1 and CDR2 (germline): SGDLS, YYNGEE. Trimming took 0 bases from V and 0 from J, leaving 10 bases between them. The CDR3 region has the DNA TGTGCCAGCAGCGTAGCTGCTGGGGCCTCTGGAAACACCATATATTTT. This encodes CASSVAAGASGNTIYF.

The chain employs TRBV3-1 (or the pseudogene TRBV3-2) and TRBJ2-7; TRBD2 might be the D (5 bases). The CDR3 is 15 amino acids. Germline CDR1 and CDR2: LGHDT and YNNKEL (reference sequence). Trimming took 1 base from V and 1 from J, leaving 11 bases between them. For the CDR3, the DNA is TGTGCCAGCAGCCAAGTATGGGGAGTTTCCTACGAGCAGTACTTC. It codes for CASSQVWGVSYEQYF.

V usage is TRBV2 and J usage is TRBJ2-5; 8 nucleotides align to TRBD2. The junction had 3 bases not matched to a gene; V was cut back by 6 bases and J by 0 bases. This CDR3 has 14 amino acids. Germline V gene data show CDR1 as SNHLY and CDR2 as FYNNEI. The CDR3 loop reads CASRELADQETQYF. CDR3 sequence (DNA): TGTGCCAGCAGAGAACTAGCGGACCAAGAGACCCAGTACTTC.

This rearrangement joins TRBV2 to TRBJ2-7, with TRBD2 matching over 7 bases. This CDR3 is built from 17 residues. J lost 2 bases, V lost 8 bases, and 18 bases had no gene match. Germline CDR1 SNHLY, CDR2 FYNNEI. Here the CDR3 reads CASGYAGTVSGTYEQYF. CDR3 coding DNA: TGTGCCAGCGGTTATGCAGGGACTGTAAGCGGGACCTACGAGCAGTACTTC.

The chain employs TRBV5-1 and TRBJ1-1; perhaps TRBD1 as D (6 bases). Germline assignment: CDR1 SGHRS and CDR2 YFSETQ. This CDR3 spans 14 amino acids. V lost 0 bases to trimming and J lost 7 bases, with 13 bases between them. The CDR3 protein is CASSLAAGAIEAFF. The CDR3, as DNA: TGCGCCAGCAGCTTGGCCGCGGGGGCCATTGAAGCTTTCTTT. Filled out from reference TRBV5-1 and TRBJ1-1, the complete variable domain reads KAGVTQTPRYLIKTRGQQVTLSCSPISGHRSVSWYQQTPGQGLQFLFEYFSETQRNKGNFPGRFSGRQFSNSRSEMNVSTLELGDSALYLCASSLAAGAIEAFFGQGTRLTVV.

This chain joins TRBV28 and TRBJ1-1; the D gene is possibly TRBD1 (5 bases). The CDR3 runs to 13 residues. The germline V gene has CDR1 MDHEN and CDR2 SYDVKM. Between the trimmed V and J ends, which lost 5 bases and 9 bases, there was a span of 16 bases. CDR3 in DNA: TGTGCCAGCAGTCAGCCGATACAGGAGAAAGCTTTCTTT. Translating gives CASSQPIQEKAFF.

This clone has just one count. The chain has TRBV29-1 and TRBJ2-4; a weak D match, TRBD1 (6 bases). V was clipped by 1 base and J by 8 bases, with 18 bases between them. CDR1 and CDR2 (germline): SQVTM, ANQGSEA. The CDR3 is made up of 15 amino acids. The CDR3 DNA reads as TGCAGCGTTGAAGGAGGGCAGGGGCACCCATACATTCAGTACTTC. This encodes CSVEGGQGHPYIQYF.

J is TRBJ2-5 and V is TRBV4-1, with 8 bases aligning to TRBD2. Germline V gene lookup returns CDR1 MGHRA and CDR2 YSYEKL. This CDR3 is 14 amino acids long. The junction had 2 bases not matched to a gene; V was cut back by 1 base and J by 4 bases. CDR3 nucleotide sequence: TGCGCCAGCAGCCAAGCGCTAGCGGGAGAGACCCAGTACTTC. Translation gives CASSQALAGETQYF.

CDR3 nucleotide sequence: TGTGCCACCAGCAGAGAAAGACTAGCGATAACTAATGAGCAGTTCTTC. Protein product: CATSRERLAITNEQFF. V gene TRBV15 combines with J gene TRBJ2-1; 8 bases agree with TRBD2. Germline V gene data show CDR1 as LNHNV and CDR2 as YYDKDF (reference sequence). The V segment lost 0 bases and the J segment 7 bases; nucleotides outside the gene matches: 8. The CDR3 spans 16 residues.

CDR3 residues: CASSLEAGALPNEQFF. DNA for the CDR3: TGTGCCAGCAGCCTCGAAGCGGGAGCCCTTCCTAATGAGCAGTTCTTC. This chain links TRBV7-3 with TRBJ2-1; 8 bases are shared with TRBD2. CDR1 and CDR2 from the germline V gene are SGHTA and FQGTGA. The CDR3 is made up of 16 amino acids. V lost 5 bases and J lost 7; bases outside the gene matches: 13.